Listed here is a single T cell receptor (beta chain). What it binds is unknown. The entry originates in a study of beta chain features in type 1 diabetes. Every participating donor gave one draw, a heparinised blood sample averaging around 100 mL. The authors sorted CD4+ naive, central memory, regulatory and stem cell-like memory cells via CD45RO/CCR7/CD25/CD127/CD95/CD27. Study-level results: It was among patients, rather than healthy donors, that naive, central memory and Treg TCRB repertoires appeared more similar.

Every bit of the isolated RNA underwent reverse transcription, so sequencing read expressed TCRB transcripts. Method: immunoSEQ multiplex PCR; TCRdb's copy keeps in-frame clones and lacks some. The repertoire holds approximately 300,000 clones, with 9.5% to 11% as singletons. Material for sequencing was naive CD4+ T cells from blood. This receptor was taken from a woman in her thirties in good health.

The CDR3 DNA reads TGTGCCAGCAGCTTACAGCTCCCTGGACAGGGTGAGCAGTTCTTC. Protein: CASSLQLPGQGEQFF. The V gene is TRBV7-3, the J gene TRBJ2-1; 8 bases agree with TRBD1. CDR1 SGHTA and CDR2 FQGTGA come from the germline V gene. Unmatched junction bases numbered 9, after V lost 2 bases and J lost 9 bases. The length of the CDR3 is 15 residues.